The text below deals with one T cell receptor (beta chain). The data were obtained in a study of shared T cell receptors in the human thymus. Trimming cost V 0 bases and J 4 bases, with 19 bases left between them. The CDR3 is made up of 17 amino acids. Germline assignment: CDR1 SGDLS and CDR2 YYNGEE. Using immunoSEQ multiplex PCR, the repertoire was profiled, and TCRdb retains in-frame clones only, with some absent. The data hold hundreds of thousands of clones, with roughly 86% observed a single time. The sample also formed part of further work on human thymus T cells. In that study: Donation was from healthy Finnish infants who were having corrective surgery that addressed congenital heart defects. Resections that were taken during corrective heart surgery supplied the thymus tissue. Thymic as well as blood repertoires seemed to favor certain V and J genes unevenly. Unrelated people showed highly overlapping thymic repertoires, related research reported.

The sequenced sample was thymocytes. The chain links TRBV9 to TRBJ1-1, with a weak D call TRBD1 (6 bases). The source is a boy under two years old with a congenital heart defect. The CDR3 bases are TGTGCCAGCAGCGTAGGGGGGCAGGGCTCCCCTGTCACTGAAGCTTTCTTT. Translated, it gives CASSVGGQGSPVTEAFF.